The 18 T cell receptor beta chains presented below share a single source sample, sequenced in a study of T cells after yellow fever vaccination. TCRdb itself ran the 5' RACE reads through MiXCR, one entry per CDR3 protein. The sample lists tens of thousands of distinct CDR3 sequences; less than 8.5% were seen once. Source: PBMCs, either bulk or a sorted T-cell subset (CD4+, CD8+, memory, or dextramer-sorted; not recorded which), taken on the day of the first yellow fever vaccination. The receptor set was obtained from a man younger than 30 who received the YFV17D yellow fever vaccine.

The chain has TRBV20-1 and TRBJ2-1, with D perhaps matching TRBD1 (5 bases). Germline V gene data show CDR1 as DFQATT and CDR2 as SNEGSKA (reference sequence). This CDR3 contains 15 residues. Trimming took 0 bases from V and 1 from J, leaving 10 bases between them. CDR3 in DNA: TGCAGTGCTAGAGACAGGGTAAGGTCCTACAATGAGCAGTTCTTC. Residues: CSARDRVRSYNEQFF.

This clonotype was found many times. The genes are TRBV11-1 and TRBJ2-1; TRBD1 aligns across 8 bases. This CDR3 is 16 amino acids long. J was trimmed by 6 bases and V by 5 bases; bases with no gene match: 12. Germline-derived CDR1 and CDR2 are SGHAT and FQDESV (reference sequence). The CDR3 loop reads CASSPGQGKGANEQFF. DNA of the CDR3: TGTGCCAGCAGCCCTGGACAGGGTAAGGGGGCCAATGAGCAGTTCTTC.

This clonotype was observed a handful of times. The chain joins TRBV5-1 to TRBJ1-5; D gene ambiguous. Germline CDR1 reads SGHRS; CDR2 reads YFSETQ. Trimming stripped 2 bases from V and 9 bases from J, with 12 bases between. This CDR3 has 13 amino acids. The CDR3 here is CASSFSQSGPQHF. CDR3 DNA: TGCGCCAGCAGCTTTTCTCAATCGGGGCCCCAGCATTTT.

This clonotype was observed many times. This CDR3 reads CATSRQGGLTDTQYF. The CDR3 nucleotides read TGTGCCACCAGCAGACAGGGGGGACTCACAGATACGCAGTATTTT. The chain combines TRBV15 with TRBJ2-3; perhaps TRBD1 as D (7 bases). Germline V CDR1 and CDR2: LNHNV, YYDKDF (reference sequence). V was pared by 2 bases and J by 2 bases, with 11 bases between. CDR3 length: 15 residues.

J is TRBJ1-2 and V is TRBV19; the D gene is possibly TRBD1 (5 bases). The V end lost 3 bases, the J end lost 2 bases, and 13 bases lay between the germline ends. CDR3 length: 15 amino acids. CDR1 and CDR2 from the germline V gene are LNHDA and SQIVND (reference sequence). CDR3 DNA sequence: TGTGCCAGTAGTATTGGCAGGGATTGGAACTATGGCTACACCTTC. It encodes CASSIGRDWNYGYTF.

At least ten counts were recorded for this clonotype. The chain has TRBV4-3 and TRBJ1-4; possibly TRBD1 for D (5 bases). The CDR3 contains 16 residues. Trimming took 4 bases from V and 4 from J, leaving 16 bases between them. Germline-derived CDR1 and CDR2 are LGHNA and YSLEER. In DNA, the CDR3 is TGCGCCAGCAGCCCAAACGAGGGGTCGGGTAATGAAAAACTGTTTTTT. The encoded protein is CASSPNEGSGNEKLFF.

The J gene is TRBJ2-1, the V gene TRBV30, with 11 bases aligning to TRBD2. The trim removed 1 base at V and 3 bases at J, leaving 5 bases unmatched. CDR1 and CDR2 from the germline V gene are GTSNPN and SVGIG (reference sequence). The CDR3 length is 16 residues. In DNA form, the CDR3 reads TGTGCCTGGAGTGGGCTAGCGGGGGGCGACTACAATGAGCAGTTCTTC. Translating gives CAWSGLAGGDYNEQFF.

This clonotype has at least ten counts. The rearrangement links TRBV3-1 to TRBJ2-1; 7 bases align to TRBD2. Per germline, CDR1 LGHDT and CDR2 YNNKEL (reference sequence). V was pared by 4 bases and J by 8 bases, with 5 bases of the junction left unmatched. The CDR3 spans 13 residues. CDR3 protein: CASSRGEGYEQFF. The CDR3 DNA reads TGTGCCAGCAGCCGTGGGGAGGGTTATGAGCAGTTCTTC.

The chain carries TRBV20-1 and TRBJ2-7; a possible D gene is TRBD1 (6 bases). The V gene's germline CDR1 is DFQATT and CDR2 SNEGSKA (reference sequence). V was pared by 4 bases and J by 2 bases, with 15 bases between. This CDR3 has 14 amino acids. The CDR3 DNA sequence: TGCAGTGCTACCCGACCGGACAGAACCTACGAGCAGTACTTC. Translation: CSATRPDRTYEQYF.

This clonotype has a handful of counts. The chain combines TRBV27 with TRBJ1-1; possibly TRBD1 for D (5 bases). Germline V CDR1 and CDR2: MNHEY, SMNVEV (reference sequence). V lost 3 bases, J lost 12 bases, and 17 bases lay in between. The CDR3 has 13 amino acids. CDR3 coding DNA: TGTGCCAGCAGTTTTATTAAGGGGCAGTGGCCTTTCTTT. Translating it yields CASSFIKGQWPFF.

This clonotype was observed many times. The J gene is TRBJ2-3, the V gene TRBV2; 10 nucleotides match TRBD1. CDR3 length: 15 residues. CDR1 SNHLY and CDR2 FYNNEI come from the germline V gene. The J segment lost 2 bases and the V segment lost 4 bases, leaving 3 bases of the junction unmatched. CDR3 nucleotides: TGTGCCAGCAGTGTGGACAGGGGGGACACAGATACGCAGTATTTT. This sequence encodes CASSVDRGDTDTQYF.

This clonotype was seen ten or more times. This chain joins TRBV20-1 and TRBJ2-1; 7 nucleotides match TRBD1. The CDR3 runs 15 residues. With V trimmed by 3 bases and J by 3 bases, 8 bases remained unmatched. Germline V gene sequence: CDR1 DFQATT, CDR2 SNEGSKA (reference sequence). The CDR3 bases are TGCAGTGCTAGCGGCTTGGGACAGAACTACAATGAGCAGTTCTTC. It is translated as CSASGLGQNYNEQFF.

This clonotype was found many times. This chain connects TRBV25-1 to TRBJ2-5; 9 bases agree with TRBD1. The germline CDR1 and CDR2 sequences are MGHDK and SYGVNS. This CDR3 comprises 15 residues. V was pared by 5 bases and J by 5 bases, with 9 bases of the junction left unmatched. CDR3 in amino acids: CASSPPRQGGETQYF. CDR3 coding DNA: TGTGCCAGCAGTCCCCCCCGACAGGGGGGCGAGACCCAGTACTTC.

The chain has TRBV20-1 and TRBJ2-3; D uncertain. Per germline, CDR1 DFQATT and CDR2 SNEGSKA (reference sequence). The CDR3 loop spans 15 amino acids. V was clipped by 6 bases and J by 2 bases, with 18 bases between them. CDR3 sequence reads: CSAPTPSGSTDTQYF. For the CDR3, the DNA is TGCAGTGCCCCCACCCCCTCGGGTTCCACAGATACGCAGTATTTT.

V usage is TRBV12-3 or TRBV12-4 and J usage is TRBJ1-5; D uncertain. CDR3 length equals 15 residues. V gave up 2 bases and J gave up 3 bases, with 11 bases separating them. The CDR3 is CASSLLVRYNQPQHF. The CDR3 coding sequence is TGTGCCAGCAGTTTACTGGTTAGGTACAATCAGCCCCAGCATTTT.

The table lists this clonotype with many counts. CDR3 sequence reads: CASSNVESGTGDTDTQYF. In DNA form, the CDR3 reads TGTGCCAGCAGCAACGTCGAGAGCGGGACAGGGGATACAGATACGCAGTATTTT. The V call is TRBV7-3, the J call TRBJ2-3; 10 bases are a match to TRBD1. CDR1 is SGHTA, CDR2 FQGTGA, per germline. The CDR3 is 18 amino acids. V lost 5 bases and J lost 3; bases outside the gene matches: 14.

V is TRBV7-2 and J is TRBJ2-1; 7 bases fit TRBD2. CDR3 length: 13 amino acids. J was trimmed by 6 bases and V by 5 bases; bases with no gene match: 4. Germline V gene data show CDR1 as SGHTA and CDR2 as FQGNSA. CDR3: CASSRGTTNEQFF. CDR3 coding DNA: TGTGCCAGCAGCCGCGGGACTACCAATGAGCAGTTCTTC.

The chain joins TRBV5-6 to TRBJ2-5, with D maybe TRBD1 (6 bases). Germline V gene data show CDR1 as SGHDT and CDR2 as YYEEEE. V shed 4 bases and J shed 5 bases, with 15 bases lying between them. The CDR3 has 14 amino acids. CDR3 loop: CASSPGQFPETQYF. CDR3 DNA sequence: TGTGCCAGCAGCCCAGGACAGTTCCCTGAGACCCAGTACTTC.